This T cell receptor beta chain was identified in a study of glioma-infiltrating T cells after dendritic cell vaccination. Of note for this clone: Its specificity is not known.

Study-wide results and caveats: Survival was not directly related to TCR clonality in these patients.

None of the glioblastoma patients had an isocitrate dehydrogenase mutation. Sequencing used immunoSEQ multiplex PCR; TCRdb keeps in-frame clones, though not all of them. The data show under 100,000 clones, with around 90% seen just once and 3% to 4% held by the top ten. The sample here was blood, taken before dendritic cell vaccination. The receptor was isolated from a human donor with glioblastoma.

CDR3 sequence (DNA): TGTGCCTGGGGAGGGACTCCCTCCTACGAGCAGTACTTC. Amino acid sequence: CAWGGTPSYEQYF. J is TRBJ2-7 and V is TRBV30; a weak D match, TRBD2 (6 bases). This CDR3 contains 13 residues. Deletions cut 5 bases from V and 0 bases from J, with 11 bases between. CDR1 is GTSNPN and CDR2 is SVGIG in the germline V gene (reference sequence). Looking up the rest from reference TRBV30 and TRBJ2-7 gives the full variable domain: SQTIHQWPATLVQPVGSPLSLECTVEGTSNPNLYWYRQAAGRGLQLLFYSVGIGQISSEVPQNLSASRPQDRQFILSSKKLLLSDSGFYLCAWGGTPSYEQYFGPGTRLTVT.